This TCR beta chain came from a study of blood T cells in healthy people across ages. Primed by a sample-barcoded 5' primer and a J-beta primer mix, a second PCR proceeded for about 7 to 11 cycles. One entry per CDR3 protein results from TCRdb running MiXCR on the 5' RACE reads. The profile shows about 1,600,000 distinct CDR3 sequences, 42% of them singletons. Per the germline V gene, CDR1 is MNHEY and CDR2 is SVGEGT. Trimming took off 5 bases at V and 4 bases at J, with 17 bases between the two ends. CDR3 length: 15 amino acids. For this clonotype: Its antigen is currently unknown.

Findings and limits, study-wide: Roughly linearly, TCR beta diversity per million T cells fell as age increased.

The rearrangement links TRBV6-2 or TRBV6-3 to TRBJ1-2; weak D call: TRBD1 (6 bases). The clonotype was recovered from a young woman in good health. The material sequenced was blood. The CDR3 sequence: CASSGQGLWSYGYTF. CDR3 in DNA: TGTGCCAGCAGTGGGCAGGGGCTATGGAGCTATGGCTACACCTTC.